The following is a TCR beta chain sequence with its context. Its antigen is undetermined. Triplicate sorts of 300,000 cells per CD8+ subset. TRB cDNA libraries were made by UMI-labeled 5' RACE. TCRdb reprocessed the 5' RACE reads and reports one entry per CDR3 protein, with no DNA. This sample's table reports some 130,000 distinct CDR3 sequences. Germline V CDR1 and CDR2: SGHTA, FQGNSA. The CDR3 totals 15 residues. The data are from a study of CXCR3-negative and CXCR3-positive naive CD8 T cells. As for the study in general: Sequencing gave around 140 million TRB reads overall, about 1.5 +/- 0.3 million per library. Study results and caveats: In CXCR3-positive naive cells, the TRB CDR3s were more hydrophobic than in CXCR3-negative naive cells. Most assays used freshly isolated PBMCs, as cryopreservation partially reduced CXCR3.

This sequence joins TRBV7-2 and TRBJ2-1. Sequenced sample: naive CXCR3- CD8+ T cells from blood. Subset here: CD45RO-CCR7+CD27+CD95- naive CD8+ T cells lacking CXCR3 (TNR3-). This receptor was taken from a human donor in good health. Some clones in this sample may be carry-over from other donors' samples. CDR3 residues: CASSLVHSSYNEQFF.